The clone carrying this T cell receptor (beta chain) came up once. These data belong to a study of blood T cell repertoires in COVID-19. Turning to the study itself: The samples span acute and convalescent COVID-19 from the United States, Italy and Spain. T cells, B-cell-depleted T cells, or PBMCs supplied cDNA or gDNA.

Authors' methods: The assay estimated nucleated cells by amplifying reference gene primers. Here immunoSEQ multiplex PCR was the method, and the copy in TCRdb shows in-frame clones only, minus some. From that table come the V and J calls and clone size; the DNA was used to work out D and trimming. The table includes about 24,000 clones, 86% detected once. Between the trimmed V and J ends, which lost 2 bases and 9 bases, there was a span of 14 bases. The CDR3 totals 15 residues. The germline gives CDR1 LGHNA, CDR2 YSLEER. The receptor was isolated from a man in his fifties with active COVID-19. The rearrangement uses TRBV4-3 and TRBJ1-6; D may be TRBD1 (5 bases). Sequences were obtained from peripheral blood. Written as DNA, the CDR3 is TGCGCCAGCAGCCAACAGTGGGGGGTTGGTTCACCCCTCCACTTT. Residues: CASSQQWGVGSPLHF.